One T cell receptor beta chain is described in this entry. Its antigen target is currently unknown. No much larger clonotype is one base removed from it; base qualities were not supplied. The CDR3 spans 16 residues, from the cysteine through the phenylalanine. This entry keeps only the CDR3 DNA: 48 bases, framed from base 1. The germline V gene provides CDR1 KGHDR and CDR2 SFDVKD. V sheds 4 bases and J sheds 6 bases, leaving 21 bases between their ends. These data originate in a study of vaccination effects on CD4 cells after COVID-19 (dated by TCRdb to between 2021 and 2023). Turning to the overall study: Participants received two doses of either the BNT162b2 or the mRNA-1273 mRNA SARS-CoV-2 vaccine. Cultures from other donors in the study were sequenced with the Oncomine TCR Beta short-read assay on an Illumina iSeq 100. Altogether, around 9 COVID-19 convalescent patients and 4 SARS-CoV-2-naive healthy vaccine recipients made up the full study. SARS-CoV-2 spike-specific CD4+ TCR repertoires were compared before and after mRNA vaccination in COVID-19 convalescent patients and in infection-naive vaccine recipients.

Library method: the immunoSEQ multiplex PCR assay. DNA from the cultured and isolated CD4+ T cells underwent TCR beta CDR3 sequencing. Processing in the source paper ran as follows. The analysis removed non-productive TCR sequences, trimmed reads to the CDR3 region, and retained only CDR3s that were 7 or more amino acids long. Antigen-specific clonotypes were identified with the MANAFEST web app by comparing expansion in peptide wells against reference cultures. To count as positive, a clone had to show expansion at FDR<0.05 compared with the reference and with all other wells, an odds ratio above 5, and a frequency above 0.1% in two replicate wells. A clonotype was called cross-reactive if it was significantly expanded both in SARS-CoV-2 spike wells and in at least one common cold coronavirus spike condition. Levenshtein distance calculated with the stringdist R package was used to assess CDR3 similarity, and unrooted trees were constructed with ape in R 3.6.1. TCRdb took this table from immuneACCESS and kept in-frame rearrangements with V and J called. Such tables lack part of the clones; where checked against another copy, unresolved V genes explain under half of the gap, and the rest is unexplained. V and J calls and clone size are those listed in that table; D and trimming were worked out from the DNA. In all, the sample holds about 21,000 clones, and approximately 72% of those were seen once. The ten largest clonotypes hold just under 20% of the sample.

Findings and caveats that apply to the study as a whole: Marked clonal contraction was observed in both infection-induced and vaccine-induced clones at late post-vaccination timepoints, consistent with waning T cell responses. Limitations of the study were the small number of convalescent patients and the absence of early post-infection timepoints. In healthy vaccine recipients, vaccine-induced clones were almost all SARS-CoV-2 mono-reactive, with only 1 of 255 being cross-reactive with common cold coronaviruses.

To identify antigen-specific CD4+ T cell clonotypes by their expansion, the ViraFEST assay first stimulated PBMC with viral peptide pools and then applied TCR sequencing. After more than 9 days of culture, CD4+ T cells were isolated with the EasySep CD4+ T cell isolation kit. Negative nucleocapsid antibody results before and after vaccination confirmed that the healthy vaccine recipients had no prior SARS-CoV-2 infection. Each well held two million PBMC cultured in IMDM containing approximately 5% human AB serum, 9 to 10 IU/ml IL-2 and gentamicin, along with around 11 ug/ml peptides. Half of the culture medium was replaced with fresh IL-2-containing medium on days 3 and 7. Each peptide stimulation condition was cultured in triplicate wells unless otherwise noted. PBMC were separated from whole blood using Ficoll-Paque Plus gradient centrifugation and were then either cryopreserved at -140C or used fresh. The overlapping peptide pools covered the spike proteins of SARS-CoV-2 as well as those of the common cold coronaviruses HCoV-NL63, HCoV-OC43 and HCoV-229E. Genomic DNA was extracted from cultured CD4+ T cells with the QIAamp micro DNA kit.

The sequence links TRBV24-1 to TRBJ2-7, with a weak D call of TRBD2 (7 bases match). This clonotype was sampled from a human donor who received a COVID-19 vaccine. The material sequenced was CD4+ T cells from PBMCs cultured with HCoV-NL63 spike peptides, taken before COVID-19 vaccination. In the paper's terms, the cell subset or site label means: HCoV-NL63 spike overlapping peptide pool stimulation. This receptor has the CDR3 CATSDPGEGVLGEQYF. The sequenced DNA is TGTGCCACCAGTGACCCCGGGGAGGGGGTATTGGGCGAGCAGTACTTC.